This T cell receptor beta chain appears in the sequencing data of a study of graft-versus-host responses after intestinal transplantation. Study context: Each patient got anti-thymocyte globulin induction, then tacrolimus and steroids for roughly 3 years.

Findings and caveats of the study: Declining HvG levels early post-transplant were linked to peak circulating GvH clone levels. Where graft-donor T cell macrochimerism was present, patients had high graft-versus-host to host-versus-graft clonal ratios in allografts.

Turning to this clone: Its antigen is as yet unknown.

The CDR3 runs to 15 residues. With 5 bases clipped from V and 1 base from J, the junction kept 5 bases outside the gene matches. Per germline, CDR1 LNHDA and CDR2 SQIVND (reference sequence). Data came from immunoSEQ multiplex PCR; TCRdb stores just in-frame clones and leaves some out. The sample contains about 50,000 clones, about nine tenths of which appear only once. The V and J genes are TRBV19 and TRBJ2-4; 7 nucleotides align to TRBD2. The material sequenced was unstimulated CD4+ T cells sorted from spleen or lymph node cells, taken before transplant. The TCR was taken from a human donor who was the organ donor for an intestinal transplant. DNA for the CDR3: TGTGCCAGTAGTCGAAGCGGGACGGCCAAAAACATTCAGTACTTC. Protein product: CASSRSGTAKNIQYF.